Included here is one T cell receptor (beta chain) sequence, with context. This clone has only a few counts. Which antigen it targets is not known. Base qualities were left out, and no much larger clone turns up one base away. This sample's time point label indicates: after anti-PD-1 therapy. Site-matched tumor biopsies were taken from the same primary tumor before and after PD-1 blockade. For bulk TCRbeta sequencing, genomic DNA was extracted from tumor biopsies or peripheral blood, and input amounts ranged from roughly 616 ng to 6,004 ng. To increase sensitivity for rare clonotypes compared with single-cell TCR sequencing, remaining biopsy material was subjected to bulk TCRbeta sequencing. All patients had histologically proven advanced or metastatic basal or squamous cell carcinoma and were poor candidates for surgical resection. The basal cell carcinoma cohort was made up of about 10 patients, and bulk tumor TCR sequencing was performed for roughly 8 of these patients. Fresh biopsies were taken from the primary tumor site, and part of the biopsy material was kept in RNAlater for exome and bulk TCR sequencing.

The data derive from a study of T cells in tumors after PD-1 blockade (dated by TCRdb to the late 2010s). Context from the whole study: Exclusion criteria were prior checkpoint blockade, use of systemic immunosuppressants, or recent radiotherapy or other anti-cancer therapy within 4 weeks. Patients received pembrolizumab 200 mg every 3 weeks or cemiplimab 350 mg every 2 weeks. Some patients also continued taking vismodegib 150 mg daily during anti-PD-1 treatment. An average of about 24,000 TCR templates (range about 554-100,000) and under 6,500 unique clonotypes was obtained for tumor samples, about 18-fold deeper than single-cell TCR sequencing. Paired single-cell RNA and TCR sequencing was performed on site-matched tumors from BCC or SCC patients before and after anti-PD-1 therapy. RECIST version 1.1 was the standard used to evaluate clinical response. General conclusions and limits of the study: Clonal replacement was seen only when comparing pre- and post-treatment samples and not when comparing two pre-treatment samples, which argues against artifacts from biopsy timing or location. Around two fifths of tumor TCR clonotypes were detected in blood, and some novel exhausted tumor clones were observed in pre-treatment blood, which was taken as suggesting peripheral recruitment. Where the novel T cell clones came from was not determined, and possible sources could include lymphoid organs or rare unexpanded clones inside the tumor or in the tumor periphery. Exhausted CD8+ clones expanded after therapy were mostly novel clonotypes undetected pre-treatment, suggesting clonal replacement rather than reinvigoration of pre-existing clones.

Clipping removes 7 bases from V and 1 base from J, with 6 as the unmatched junction base count. CDR1 SGHRS and CDR2 YFSETQ were looked up in the germline V gene. Reading from cysteine to phenylalanine, the CDR3 counts 14 amino acids. The read is trimmed to its CDR3 DNA, 42 bases read in frame from base 1. The immunoSEQ platform was used for deep TCRbeta sequencing. Processing in the source paper ran as follows. For further analysis, only productive rearrangements were exported out of the immunoSEQ Analyzer. A two-sided binomial test at Bonferroni-corrected P below 0.01 was used to call clones with significant expansion or contraction between timepoints. Bulk TCRbeta clonotypes were assigned T cell phenotypes by matching to single-cell RNA+TCR-seq clones sharing the same TCRbeta sequence. Tumor enrichment of a clone was calculated by dividing the clone's tumor frequency by the clone's PBMC frequency, both taken from bulk TCR sequencing. GLIPH was used to sort TCRs into specificity groups, which are clusters of distinct TCRs that likely recognize common antigens through shared CDR3 motifs. TCRdb mirrors the immuneACCESS table, restricted to in-frame sequences. Some clones are absent from its copies; in checked studies, under half trace to an unresolved V gene, and the reason for the others is unknown. V and J calls plus clone size are reproduced from that table; the DNA served to infer D and trimming. Recorded for this sample are some 8,700 clones; 50% to 65% of them occurred a single time. Clones ranked in the top ten supply more than 3.5% of the sample.

The V gene is TRBV5-1 and the J gene is TRBJ2-3, and TRBD2 aligns with 7 junction nucleotides. This receptor was identified in a human donor with basal cell carcinoma. Sequences were derived from tumor tissue, sampled after anti-PD-1 treatment. The DNA is as follows: TGCGCCAGCGAATGGGGGGGAGGCACAGATACGCAGTATTTT. Translated, it gives CASEWGGGTDTQYF.